This TCR beta chain was retrieved from a study of blood T cell repertoires in COVID-19. The wider study: Spain, Italy and the United States supplied samples that represented acute and convalescent COVID-19. T cells, B-cell-depleted T cells, or PBMCs provided the cDNA or gDNA that served as material.

Original data processing: Estimation of nucleated cell counts relied on the amplification of reference gene primers. The method was immunoSEQ multiplex PCR; TCRdb's version includes in-frame clones alone and lacks a portion of them. D and trimming were read from the DNA, whereas the V and J calls and clone size are those reported in that table. The repertoire holds approximately 80,000 clones, with 60% to 80% as singletons. Germline-derived CDR1 and CDR2 are KGHSH and LQKENI. V shed 6 bases and J shed 5 bases, with 13 bases lying between them. CDR3 size: 13 residues. The genes are TRBV18 and TRBJ1-1; no firm D call. This sequence originates from a human donor in a cohort sampled during active COVID-19. Sequencing was done on a sample of peripheral blood. CDR3: CASSNGEGTEAFF. The DNA of the CDR3 is TGTGCCAGCTCCAACGGGGAAGGGACTGAAGCTTTCTTT.